Reported below is one T cell receptor (beta chain). Its antigen is currently not known. No clone much larger than this one lies a single base away; base qualities are absent. Libraries came from the immunoSEQ multiplex PCR assay. As stored in TCRdb, this immuneACCESS dataset retains in-frame rearrangements with V and J assigned. A fraction of the clones does not appear; measured against another copy, unresolved V genes explain less than half of the discrepancy, and the remainder lacks a known reason. The sample yields over 100,000 clones; approximately 88% were counted once. Of the sample, about 3.2% is held by the ten largest clones. This sample was included in a study of control samples from healthy donors and cancer patients (TCRdb year 2020). Trimming accounts for 5 bases at V and 7 bases at J, while the number of junction bases matched to no gene is 13. CDR1 and CDR2 are drawn from the germline V gene: SGHTA, FQGTGA. Counted from cysteine to phenylalanine, this CDR3 has 16 amino acids. Only the CDR3 DNA is retained, 48 bases long and in frame from the first base.

This sequence originates from a man aged 35 to 55 in good health. The receptor chain draws on TRBV7-3 and TRBJ2-1, with 8 central nucleotides matching TRBD2. Sequencing was carried out using blood. The CDR3 is CASSPRGGLASNEQFF. The nucleotides read TGTGCCAGCAGCCCCCGGGGCGGACTAGCAAGTAATGAGCAGTTCTTC.